This T cell receptor beta chain was sequenced during a study of T-cell reconstitution after alpha-beta-depleted transplantation in children. Study results and limitations: From newly produced T cells came most of the T-cell counts and diversity one year after transplant. Recipient T cells and thymic progenitors that survived gave rise to the high TCRbeta diversity observed at day 60 in some patients. In patients about two months after transplant, alpha-beta T cells reportedly arose from several hundred expanded graft clones.

Germline CDR1 reads MNHEY; CDR2 reads SVGAGI. The length of the CDR3 is 15 residues. The V gene lost 0 bases and the J gene lost 1 base, with 9 bases spanning the gap. Notes on this clonotype: Its matching antigen is unknown.

A library of TCRbeta sequences, prepared with unique molecular identifiers, was generated. TCRdb called the PCR reads again in MiXCR, with one record for every CDR3 protein. The table lists approximately 980,000 distinct CDR3 sequences, around 30% of them singletons. The chain carries TRBV6-5 and TRBJ2-5; D might be TRBD1 or TRBD2, each matching 5 bases. The sequence came from a boy under two years old who had a stem cell transplant for SCID, so the T cells may come from the graft donor. The material sequenced was PBMCs, mostly from graft donor cells, taken 360 days after TCRalphabeta/CD19-depleted stem cell transplant. The CDR3 reads CASSYSMRGQETQYF. Written as DNA, the CDR3 is TGTGCCAGCAGTTACTCGATGAGGGGCCAAGAGACCCAGTACTTC.